This T cell receptor (beta chain) appears in the sequencing data of a study of T-cell memory formation after mild COVID-19. Study overall: TCR clusters mostly belonged to single donors.

TCRdb fed the 5' RACE reads into MiXCR, producing one record per CDR3 protein. This sample has about 360,000 distinct CDR3 sequences, with roughly 13% found just once. Trimming took off 3 bases at V and 4 bases at J, with 7 bases between the two ends. There are 13 residues in the CDR3. The chain carries TRBV12-3 or TRBV12-4 and TRBJ1-5; D gene unclear. Material: PBMCs or a T cell subset sorted from them (not recorded which). The receptor comes from a man younger than 35 who had mild COVID-19 (a few samples of this study predate the infection). Cell type and time point are not known. The DNA of the CDR3 is TGTGCCAGCAGTTTTATCAGAAATCAGCCCCAGCATTTT. It yields the protein CASSFIRNQPQHF.